The rows below give T cell receptor beta chains drawn from one sample of a study of blood T cell repertoires in COVID-19. Measured with immunoSEQ multiplex PCR; TCRdb has only the in-frame clones, and not every one. The sample holds approximately 270,000 clones; approximately 90% are singletons and the top ten take 4.1%. The sequenced material came from PBMCs or T cells enriched from blood (not recorded which). All receptors come from a woman in her 30s with acute COVID-19. Both conserved end residues are trimmed from each CDR3. Each record gives: CDR3 protein, CDR3 length, J gene, V gene.

ATSSATGDEQF	11	TRBJ2-1	TRBV15
TSSREPGQDSGNTIY	15	TRBJ1-3	TRBV1
ASSGPTIDRLKNEKLF	16	TRBJ1-4	TRBV19
ASSETGLRQY	10	TRBJ2-7	TRBV27
ASSLQGTSGSHEQY	14	TRBJ2-7	TRBV5-1
ASSGPGQTPYGYT	13	TRBJ1-2	TRBV9
ASSQEGGFSYNEQF	14	TRBJ2-1	TRBV3-1/TRBV3-2
ASSQVEFPYEQY	12	TRBJ2-7	TRBV4-2
ASSPEGRGGSREQF	14	TRBJ2-1	TRBV5-1
ASSLSSVGGELF	12	TRBJ2-2	TRBV5-1
ASSSSGLAKYNEQF	14	TRBJ2-1	TRBV7-6
ASSWGRITGELF	12	TRBJ2-2	TRBV7-9
ASSPRTIGNTIY	12	TRBJ1-3	TRBV18
ATSRKPGLAGEDNEQF	16	TRBJ2-1	TRBV15
SAEGQTNTEAF	11	TRBJ1-1	TRBV29-1